The 17 T cell receptor beta chains in this list originate from one sample, sequenced in a study of blood T cell repertoires in COVID-19 (dated by TCRdb to 2018 to 2021). Libraries were prepared through the immunoSEQ multiplex PCR assay. The table was pulled from immuneACCESS by TCRdb, which kept in-frame rearrangements only. Such tables lose some clones; where checked, under half of the loss comes from unresolved V genes, and the rest has no known cause. In all, the sample holds under 250,000 clones, and approximately 81% of those were seen once. In total, the top ten clones hold around 2.9% of the sample. Sequencing used peripheral blood. The source of these receptors is a man aged 45 to 65 who had recovered from COVID-19.

The chain couples TRBV7-8 to TRBJ2-5, with D hard to call. V was pared by 1 base and J by 7 bases, with 16 bases between. Germline CDR1 SGHVS, CDR2 FQNEAQ. The CDR3 covers 15 residues. CDR3: CASSLVSTTRGTQYF. The CDR3 DNA follows: TGTGCCAGCAGCTTAGTTAGCACCACCCGCGGGACCCAGTACTTC.

The gene calls are TRBV27 and TRBJ2-3; possible D gene TRBD1, 7 bases. Trimming removed 2 bases from V and 4 bases from J, with 19 bases in between. Germline CDR1 is MNHEY and CDR2 is SMNVEV (reference sequence). The CDR3 has 17 residues. The chain's CDR3 is CASSLRGRGPTPDTQYF. DNA of the CDR3: TGTGCCAGCAGTTTAAGGGGGCGGGGTCCCACCCCAGATACGCAGTATTTT.

This clone was seen a handful of times. V is TRBV4-1 and J is TRBJ1-3, with TRBD1 as a possible D gene (6 bases). The CDR3 has 17 amino acids. Germline CDR1 and CDR2: MGHRA and YSYEKL. The V end was cut by 1 base, the J end by 3 bases, with 16 bases between. CDR3 sequence (DNA): TGCGCCAGCAGCCAAGCCTACATGCAGGGGTATGGAAACACCATATATTTT. As protein: CASSQAYMQGYGNTIYF.

The chain recombines TRBV6-4 with TRBJ2-1; 8 nucleotides align to TRBD2. This CDR3 has 16 amino acids. Germline values: CDR1 MRHNA, CDR2 SNTAGT. V was pared by 1 base and J by 2 bases, with 4 bases of the junction left unmatched. The DNA of the CDR3 is TGTGCCAGCAGTGACTTGGGCGGGAGGCCCTACAATGAGCAGTTCTTC. Translated: CASSDLGGRPYNEQFF.

The chain joins TRBV5-1 to TRBJ2-7, with D possibly TRBD2 on 5 matching bases. Trimming stripped 0 bases from V and 1 base from J, with 11 bases between. CDR1 SGHRS and CDR2 YFSETQ come from the germline V gene. The CDR3 extends over 15 amino acids. CDR3 DNA: TGCGCCAGCAGCTTGGCCGGAGGCAGTTCCTACGAGCAGTACTTC. Translating gives CASSLAGGSSYEQYF.

The chain combines TRBV20-1 with TRBJ2-1; 11 bases map to TRBD2. Germline lookup yields CDR1 DFQATT and CDR2 SNEGSKA (reference sequence). The CDR3 is 15 residues long. The J segment lost 5 bases and the V segment lost 3 bases, leaving 6 bases of the junction unmatched. This CDR3 is CSASKSSGGNNEQFF. DNA of the CDR3: TGCAGTGCTAGTAAGTCTAGCGGGGGGAACAATGAGCAGTTCTTC.

This clone showed up just a few times. This chain joins TRBV19 and TRBJ1-1; D gene uncertain. This CDR3 comprises 12 residues. V was cut by 7 bases and J by 3 bases, with 9 bases left in between. CDR1 is LNHDA and CDR2 is SQIVND in the germline V gene (reference sequence). CDR3 residues: CASNGFYTEAFF. As DNA, the CDR3 is TGTGCCAGTAACGGGTTCTACACTGAAGCTTTCTTT.

The chain uses TRBV3-1 (or the pseudogene TRBV3-2) and TRBJ2-3; no reliable D call. This CDR3 has 16 residues. The germline gives CDR1 LGHDT, CDR2 YNNKEL (reference sequence). Deletions cut 0 bases from V and 6 bases from J, with 16 bases between. DNA of the CDR3: TGTGCCAGCAGCCAAGATAATCGGATACAGTCGGATACGCAGTATTTT. Its protein is CASSQDNRIQSDTQYF.

A single count supports this clone. This rearrangement joins TRBV30 to TRBJ2-6; D call uncertain. The CDR3 runs to 15 residues. V was pared by 0 bases and J by 4 bases, with 10 bases between. The germline gives CDR1 GTSNPN, CDR2 SVGIG (reference sequence). The CDR3 loop is CAWSVMWAGANVLTF. The CDR3 region has the DNA TGTGCCTGGAGTGTAATGTGGGCCGGGGCCAACGTCCTGACTTTC.

The V call is TRBV7-2, the J call TRBJ2-6, with D hard to call. The V end was cut by 5 bases, the J end by 4 bases, with 21 bases between. Germline V gives CDR1 SGHTA, CDR2 FQGNSA. This CDR3 is built from 18 residues. In nucleotides, the CDR3 is TGTGCCAGCAGCCCGGTGGGCCTAAGGTTTTGGGGGGCCAACGTCCTGACTTTC. Protein product: CASSPVGLRFWGANVLTF.

This clone has only one observation. The J gene is TRBJ2-5, the V gene TRBV28, with 9 bases identical to TRBD1. This CDR3 spans 16 amino acids. From germline, CDR1 is MDHEN and CDR2 SYDVKM. Trimming removed 4 bases from V and 2 bases from J; junction bases left unmatched: 8. The CDR3 sequence: CASSWSTGGAQETQYF. The CDR3, as DNA: TGTGCCAGCAGTTGGTCGACAGGGGGAGCTCAAGAGACCCAGTACTTC.

The chain has TRBV29-1 and TRBJ2-5, with D possibly matching TRBD2 (6 bases). CDR3 length: 15 amino acids. Trimming took 4 bases from V and 5 from J, leaving 20 bases between them. Germline V lookup: CDR1 SQVTM, CDR2 ANQGSEA. As DNA, the CDR3 is TGCAGCGTTGGCCTCGCGAAGGGGAGGTGGGAGACCCAGTACTTC. Encoded protein: CSVGLAKGRWETQYF.

V gene TRBV6-5 combines with J gene TRBJ2-7; D is undetermined. CDR3 length: 15 amino acids. V lost 7 bases and J 3 bases, leaving 19 bases between the germline ends. From germline, CDR1 is MNHEY and CDR2 SVGAGI. In nucleotides, the CDR3 is TGTGCCAGCATCACCCGACAAGAGAGCTTCTACGAGCAGTACTTC. As protein: CASITRQESFYEQYF.

The chain employs TRBV5-1 and TRBJ2-3; 10 nucleotides align to TRBD1. CDR3 length: 16 residues. Trimming removed 3 bases from V and 3 bases from J; junction bases left unmatched: 7. CDR1 and CDR2 from the germline V gene are SGHRS and YFSETQ. The CDR3 spells CASSSRGTGATDTQYF. The CDR3 bases are TGCGCCAGCAGCTCACGGGGGACAGGGGCAACAGATACGCAGTATTTT.

The rearrangement joins TRBV19 to TRBJ2-1; TRBD2 might be the D (5 bases). There are 14 residues in the CDR3. V was clipped by 6 bases and J by 4 bases, with 13 bases between them. CDR1 LNHDA and CDR2 SQIVND come from the germline V gene (reference sequence). The CDR3 nucleotides are TGTGCCAGTAGCCTTGGACTCCTGTACAATGAGCAGTTCTTC. Its protein product is CASSLGLLYNEQFF.

J is TRBJ2-1 and V is TRBV5-5, with TRBD2 matching over 7 bases. Trimming at V came to 0 bases and at J to 5 bases, leaving 8 bases not matched to a gene. This CDR3 contains 16 residues. The germline gives CDR1 SGHKS, CDR2 YYEKEE (reference sequence). CDR3 DNA sequence: TGTGCCAGCAGCTTGGTGCTAGCGGTCGGGCACAATGAGCAGTTCTTC. This encodes CASSLVLAVGHNEQFF.

The chain recombines TRBV9 with TRBJ2-4; 7 bases line up with TRBD1. CDR1 and CDR2 from the germline V gene are SGDLS and YYNGEE. V gave up 4 bases and J gave up 13 bases; unmatched junction bases: 8. The CDR3 runs 12 residues. The CDR3 bases are TGTGCCAGCAGCCCAGGGGACAGTCGACAGTACTTC. Translation: CASSPGDSRQYF.